The 5 T cell receptor beta chains given below trace back to one sample, sequenced in a study of T cells in Graves' hyperthyroidism and ophthalmopathy (dated by TCRdb to about 2019). Library generation was performed with multiplex PCR. The reads were generated on an Illumina HiSeq 2000. Amplification of TCR beta CDR3 regions was carried out from RNA transcripts. A first-round RT-PCR of the TCR CDR3 used the HTBI primer set with the Qiagen OneStep RT-PCR kit. The public reads were run again by TCRdb, first through fastp at Q25 and then through MiXCR, and only productive beta chains were kept. Rows are combined by CDR3 protein, so each entry shows the most common genes and DNA. The sample has about 250,000 distinct CDR3 sequences on record, about 24% of them singletons. Roughly 35% of the sample is taken by the ten largest. Source material: blood. All receptors derive from a woman in her 40s with Graves' ophthalmopathy.

V is TRBV27 and J is TRBJ2-7; 9 bases map to TRBD2. This CDR3 spans 17 amino acids. Germline V gene data show CDR1 as MNHEY and CDR2 as SMNVEV (reference sequence). V lost 0 bases and J lost 0; bases outside the gene matches: 6. The CDR3 nucleotides are TGTGCCAGCAGTTTATCGGAGCTAGCGGGGTACTCCTACGAGCAGTACTTC. This codes for CASSLSELAGYSYEQYF.

V is TRBV6-2 or TRBV6-3 and J is TRBJ1-1; 11 nucleotides line up with TRBD1. V lost 5 bases, J lost 5 bases, and 7 bases stayed unmatched. This CDR3 spans 15 amino acids. Per germline, CDR1 MNHEY and CDR2 SVGEGT. CDR3 nucleotides: TGTGCCAGCAGTGGCCGGGACAGGGGGGGGACTGAAGCTTTCTTT. Translating gives CASSGRDRGGTEAFF.

This clonotype was observed a few times. V and J are TRBV18 and TRBJ2-2, with unresolved D. Germline CDR1 reads KGHSH; CDR2 reads LQKENI. This CDR3 region has 16 residues. Trimming removed 7 bases at V and 0 bases at J, with 15 bases between. The CDR3 is CASLLPGLSNTGELFF. The CDR3 DNA sequence: TGTGCCAGCTTACTACCGGGTTTATCGAACACCGGGGAGCTGTTTTTT.

This clonotype was picked up a small number of times. The rearrangement uses TRBV6-1 and TRBJ1-1; TRBD1 agrees at 7 bases. Germline V gives CDR1 MNHNS, CDR2 SASEGT. Losses at the gene ends were 7 bases for V and 1 base for J; bases not matched to a gene: 9. This CDR3 is built from 15 residues. CDR3 in DNA: TGTGCCAGCATAGCCGAACAGGGGTGGAACACTGAAGCTTTCTTT. Protein sequence: CASIAEQGWNTEAFF.

This clonotype was counted ten times or more. This chain links TRBV2 with TRBJ2-5; 8 bases align to TRBD2. The germline CDR1 and CDR2 sequences are SNHLY and FYNNEI. V was clipped by 6 bases and J by 2 bases; unmatched bases: 8. CDR3 length: 15 residues. The CDR3 DNA follows: TGTGCCAGCAGCGAGCGGGAGACTAGACAAGAGACCCAGTACTTC. This codes for CASSERETRQETQYF. The full variable domain, completed using reference TRBV2 and TRBJ2-5, is EPEVTQTPSHQVTQMGQEVILRCVPISNHLYFYWYRQILGQKVEFLVSFYNNEISEKSEIFDDQFSVERPDGSNFTLKIRSTKLEDSAMYFCASSERETRQETQYFGPGTRLLVL.